This T cell receptor beta chain was sequenced in a study of T cell responses to AZD1222 COVID-19 vaccine. V was shortened by 2 bases and J by 0 bases, with 12 bases between the two germline ends. The germline V gene encodes CDR1 SGHKS and CDR2 YYEKEE (reference sequence). The CDR3 length is 16 residues. Clones were read by immunoSEQ multiplex PCR, and TCRdb kept only the in-frame ones, dropping some. The repertoire holds around 160,000 clones, with approximately 94% as singletons. This clone was observed once. This rearrangement joins TRBV5-5 to TRBJ2-1, with D maybe TRBD2 (6 bases). This clonotype was obtained from an adult in good health. Sequenced material: peripheral blood, taken on day 0 of AZD1222 vaccination. This chain's CDR3 is CASSLGGRSSYNEQFF. CDR3 bases: TGTGCCAGCAGCTTAGGTGGGAGGAGCTCCTACAATGAGCAGTTCTTC. Full variable domain (outside the CDR3, taken from reference TRBV5-5 and TRBJ2-1): DAGVTQSPTHLIKTRGQQVTLRCSPISGHKSVSWYQQVLGQGPQFIFQYYEKEERGRGNFPDRFSARQFPNYSSELNVNALLLGDSALYLCASSLGGRSSYNEQFFGPGTRLTVL.